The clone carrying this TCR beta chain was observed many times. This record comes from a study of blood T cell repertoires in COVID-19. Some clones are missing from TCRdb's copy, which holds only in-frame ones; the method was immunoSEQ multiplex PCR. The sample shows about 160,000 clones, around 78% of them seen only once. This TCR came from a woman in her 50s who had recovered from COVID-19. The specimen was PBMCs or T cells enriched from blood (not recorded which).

The CDR3 nucleotides read TGTGCCAGCAGTGGGGGGTACATTGGAAAACTGTTTTTT. It yields the protein CASSGGYIGKLFF. This sequence joins TRBV27 and TRBJ1-4; possible D gene TRBD1, 5 bases. The CDR3 sequence is 13 residues long. Deletions cut 5 bases from V and 10 bases from J, with 14 bases between. Germline V CDR1 and CDR2: MNHEY, SMNVEV (reference sequence).